This T cell receptor beta chain was captured in a study of blood T cell repertoires in COVID-19. Study-level background: Specimens from acute and convalescent COVID-19 originated in the United States, Italy and Spain. PBMCs, B-cell-depleted T cells, or T cells were the source of the cDNA or gDNA that made up the material.

This CDR3 comprises 16 residues. V shed 4 bases and J shed 2 bases, with 17 bases lying between them. CDR1 and CDR2 from the germline V gene are MNHEY and SVGAGI. Authors' processing steps: Quantification of nucleated cells was approximated via reference gene primer amplification. Assay used: immunoSEQ multiplex PCR; TCRdb lists only in-frame clones, some missing. The DNA was the basis for D and trimming; V, J and clone size are from that table. This repertoire shows approximately 170,000 clones, approximately 87% found once; its top ten account for 4%. This clonotype was sampled from a woman aged 65 to 85 with acute or convalescent COVID-19. The chain joins TRBV6-5 to TRBJ1-1, with D possibly matching TRBD1 (6 bases). The sample was peripheral blood. The CDR3 loop reads CASSWAEGEGNTEAFF. The CDR3 bases are TGTGCCAGCAGTTGGGCGGAGGGGGAGGGAAACACTGAAGCTTTCTTT.